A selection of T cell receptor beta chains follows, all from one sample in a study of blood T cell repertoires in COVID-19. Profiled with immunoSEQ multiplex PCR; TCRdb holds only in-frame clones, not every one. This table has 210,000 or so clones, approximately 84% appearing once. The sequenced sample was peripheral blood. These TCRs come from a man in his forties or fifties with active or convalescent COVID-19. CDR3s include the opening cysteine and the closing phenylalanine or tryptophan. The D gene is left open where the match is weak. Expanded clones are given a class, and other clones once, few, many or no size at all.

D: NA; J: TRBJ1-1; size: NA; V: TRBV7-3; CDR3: CASSLDRYAPEAFF; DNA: TGTGCCAGCAGTCTAGACAGGTATGCCCCTGAAGCTTTCTTT
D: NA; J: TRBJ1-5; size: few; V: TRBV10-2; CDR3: CASRSGVINQPQHF; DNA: TGCGCCAGCAGATCAGGGGTGATCAATCAGCCCCAGCATTTT
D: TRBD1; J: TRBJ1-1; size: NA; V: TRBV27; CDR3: CASSSWTGEAFF; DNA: TGTGCCAGCAGTTCTTGGACAGGGGAAGCTTTCTTT
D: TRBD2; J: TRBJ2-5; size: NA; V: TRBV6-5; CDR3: CASSPYSGLQETQYF; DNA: TGTGCCAGCAGTCCCTATAGCGGGCTGCAAGAGACCCAGTACTTC
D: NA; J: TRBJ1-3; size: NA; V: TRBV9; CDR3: CASSAHDTGFNTIYF; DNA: TGTGCCAGCAGCGCTCATGATACAGGGTTCAACACCATATATTTT
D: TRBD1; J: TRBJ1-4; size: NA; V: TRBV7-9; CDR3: CASSNTGGKLFF; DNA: TGTGCCAGCAGCAACACAGGGGGGAAACTGTTTTTT
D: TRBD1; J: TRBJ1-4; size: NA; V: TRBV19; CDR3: CASSPTGNEKLFF; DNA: TGTGCCAGTAGCCCGACAGGGAATGAAAAACTGTTTTTT
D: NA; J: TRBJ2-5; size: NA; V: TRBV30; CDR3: CAWSPPRGSQKETQYF; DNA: TGTGCCTGGAGTCCTCCCCGGGGGTCCCAGAAGGAGACCCAGTACTTC
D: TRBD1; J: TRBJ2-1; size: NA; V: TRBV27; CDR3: CASTRQGASYNEQFF; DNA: TGTGCCAGCACCAGACAGGGGGCAAGCTACAATGAGCAGTTCTTC
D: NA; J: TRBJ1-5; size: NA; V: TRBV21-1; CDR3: CANQHRRYSNQPQHF; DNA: TGTGCCAACCAGCACAGACGATATAGCAATCAGCCCCAGCATTTT
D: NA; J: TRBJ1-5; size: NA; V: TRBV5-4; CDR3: CASSLDRNQPQHF; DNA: TGTGCCAGCAGCCTGGACAGAAATCAGCCCCAGCATTTT
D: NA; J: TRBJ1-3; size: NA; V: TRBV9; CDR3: CASSVDGRVSGNTIYF; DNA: TGTGCCAGCAGCGTAGATGGCAGGGTCTCTGGAAACACCATATATTTT
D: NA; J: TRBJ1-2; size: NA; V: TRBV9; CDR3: CASSASGVGQNYGYTF; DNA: TGTGCCAGCAGCGCTAGCGGGGTGGGGCAGAACTATGGCTACACCTTC
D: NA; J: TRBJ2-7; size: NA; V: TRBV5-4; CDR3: CASSLASEQYF; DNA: TGTGCCAGCAGCTTGGCCAGTGAGCAGTACTTC
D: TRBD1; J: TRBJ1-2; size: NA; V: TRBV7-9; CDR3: CASSSKDRAANYGYTF; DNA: TGTGCCAGCAGCTCAAAGGACAGGGCAGCTAACTATGGCTACACCTTC
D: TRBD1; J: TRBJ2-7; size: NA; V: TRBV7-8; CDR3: CASNRDRVPWVEQYF; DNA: TGTGCCAGCAACCGGGACAGGGTCCCTTGGGTCGAGCAGTACTTC
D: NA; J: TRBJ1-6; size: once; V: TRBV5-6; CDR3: CASSLRVRNSPLHF; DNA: TGTGCCAGCAGCTTACGGGTCCGGAATTCACCCCTCCACTTT
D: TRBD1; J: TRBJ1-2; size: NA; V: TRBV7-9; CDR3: CASSPGTGGEGYTF; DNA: TGTGCCAGCAGCCCCGGGACAGGGGGGGAAGGCTACACCTTC
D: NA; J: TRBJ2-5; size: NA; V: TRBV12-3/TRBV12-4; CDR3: CATTGTPAFTQYF; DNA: TGTGCCACAACCGGGACACCAGCCTTTACCCAGTACTTC
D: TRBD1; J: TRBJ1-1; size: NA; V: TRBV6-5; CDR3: CATTGAIMNTEAFF; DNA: TGTGCCACCACAGGGGCCATTATGAACACTGAAGCTTTCTTT
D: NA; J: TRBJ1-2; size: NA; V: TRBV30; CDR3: CAWNRDSYGYTF; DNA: TGTGCCTGGAATAGAGACAGCTATGGCTACACCTTC
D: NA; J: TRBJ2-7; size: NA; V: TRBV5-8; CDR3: CASTGSDSEQYF; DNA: TGTGCCAGCACGGGATCCGATAGCGAGCAGTACTTC
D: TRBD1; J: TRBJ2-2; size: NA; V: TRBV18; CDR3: CASSPPGQGATGELFF; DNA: TGTGCCAGCTCACCGCCGGGACAGGGGGCGACCGGGGAGCTGTTTTTT
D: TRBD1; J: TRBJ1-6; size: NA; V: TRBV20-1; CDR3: CSASPGQGVGSPLHF; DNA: TGCAGTGCTAGTCCGGGACAGGGGGTCGGTTCACCCCTCCACTTT
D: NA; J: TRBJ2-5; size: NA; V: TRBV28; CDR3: CASSPPAGLYQETQYF; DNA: TGTGCCAGCAGCCCGCCGGCCGGACTATACCAAGAGACCCAGTACTTC
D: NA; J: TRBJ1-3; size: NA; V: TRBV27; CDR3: CASTRNAAYISGNTIYF; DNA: TGTGCCAGCACTCGCAATGCGGCGTATATCTCTGGAAACACCATATATTTT
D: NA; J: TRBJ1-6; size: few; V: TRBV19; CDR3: CASSDSRDSYNSPLHF; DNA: TGTGCCAGTAGTGATTCGAGGGACTCCTATAATTCACCCCTCCACTTT
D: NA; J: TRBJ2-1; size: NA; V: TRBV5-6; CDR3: CASSFTGQGYNEQFF; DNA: TGTGCCAGCAGCTTTACGGGACAAGGATACAATGAGCAGTTCTTC
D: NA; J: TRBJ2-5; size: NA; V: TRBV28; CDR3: CATDSTQETQYF; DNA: TGTGCCACGGACAGTACTCAAGAGACCCAGTACTTC
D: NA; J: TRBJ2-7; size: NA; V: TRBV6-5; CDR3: CASSYATTYYEQYF; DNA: TGTGCCAGCAGTTACGCGACTACCTACTACGAGCAGTACTTC
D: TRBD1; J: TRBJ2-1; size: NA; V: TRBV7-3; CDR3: CASSSAGTGYNEQFF; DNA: TGTGCCAGCAGCTCTGCCGGGACAGGGTACAATGAGCAGTTCTTC
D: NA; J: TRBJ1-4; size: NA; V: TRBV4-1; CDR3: CASSQDRSGVGEKLFF; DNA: TGCGCCAGCAGCCAAGATAGGTCAGGGGTTGGCGAAAAACTGTTTTTT
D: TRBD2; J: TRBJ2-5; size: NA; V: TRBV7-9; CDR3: CASSYGTSEETQYF; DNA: TGTGCCAGCAGCTACGGGACTAGCGAAGAGACCCAGTACTTC
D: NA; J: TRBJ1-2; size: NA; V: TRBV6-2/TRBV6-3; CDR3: CASSYVPGAPQRDGYTF; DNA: TGTGCCAGCAGTTACGTCCCAGGGGCCCCCCAGAGGGATGGCTACACCTTC
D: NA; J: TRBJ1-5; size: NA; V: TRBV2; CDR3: CASSFGTSRQPQHF; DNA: TGTGCCAGCAGCTTCGGGACATCTCGGCAGCCCCAGCATTTT
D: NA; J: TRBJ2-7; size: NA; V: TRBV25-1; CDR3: CASSDLAGTYEQYF; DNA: TGTGCCAGCAGTGACTTGGCAGGAACCTACGAGCAGTACTTC
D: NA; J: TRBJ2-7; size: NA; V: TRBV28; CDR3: CASSFYRDREQYF; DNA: TGTGCCAGCAGTTTTTACAGGGATCGCGAGCAGTACTTC